These 9 T cell receptor beta chains were all obtained from the same sample, sequenced in a study of shared clonotypes between healthy human individuals. Libraries were prepared by immunoSEQ multiplex PCR; TCRdb keeps only in-frame clonotypes and omits some of them. The data contain some 2,400,000 clones, about 94% of them singletons. Material for sequencing was naive CD4+ T cells sorted from blood. Subset reported: CD45RA+ positively selected. The receptors come from a man in his late teens or twenties in good health.

The rearrangement uses TRBV5-4 and TRBJ2-7; TRBD1 might be the D (6 bases). V lost 4 bases and J lost 2, with 13 bases in between. The germline V gene has CDR1 SGHNT and CDR2 YYREEE (reference sequence). The CDR3 has 14 amino acids. The CDR3 sequence: CASSPPTGTYEQYF. CDR3 nucleotide sequence: TGTGCCAGCAGCCCTCCGACAGGAACCTACGAGCAGTACTTC.

The chain carries TRBV2 and TRBJ2-7; TRBD2 might be the D (6 bases). The V and J ends lost 3 bases and 4 bases respectively, with 10 bases between them. Germline CDR1 reads SNHLY; CDR2 reads FYNNEI. This CDR3 is built from 13 residues. This CDR3 is CASSDGGQYEQYF. Here the CDR3 DNA reads TGTGCCAGCAGTGATGGAGGGCAATACGAGCAGTACTTC.

This chain joins TRBV10-3 and TRBJ2-5; D may be TRBD2 (6 bases). Germline CDR1 ENHRY, CDR2 SYGVKD. Deletions cut 3 bases from V and 4 bases from J, with 6 bases between. The CDR3 is 12 amino acids. CDR3 sequence: CAISDGGETQYF. CDR3 bases: TGTGCCATCAGTGACGGGGGAGAGACCCAGTACTTC.

Here the CDR3 DNA reads TGTGCCAGCAGCTTAGGTTTACAGTCCCCTCAAGAGACCCAGTACTTC. This encodes CASSLGLQSPQETQYF. The rearrangement links TRBV11-3 to TRBJ2-5; no clear D. Germline loops: CDR1 SGHNT, CDR2 YENEEA. This CDR3 has 16 amino acids. The V end lost 1 base, the J end lost 2 bases, and 14 bases lay between the germline ends.

Of note for this clone: An end of the junction differs from the germline gene, which may be a read error. This chain joins TRBV7-7 and TRBJ2-5; no reliable D call. The V gene's germline CDR1 is SSHAT and CDR2 FNYEAQ (reference sequence). The CDR3 runs to 13 residues. In DNA, the CDR3 is TGTGCTAGCAGCCAAATGGGGCAAGAGACCCAGTACTTC. Protein product: CASSQMGQETQYF. The complete variable domain, with remaining parts taken from reference TRBV7-7 and TRBJ2-5, reads GAGVSQSPRYKVTKRGQDVTLRCDPISSHATLYWYQQALGQGPEFLTYFNYEAQPDKSGLPSDRFSAERPEGSISTLTIQRTEQRDSAMYRCASSQMGQETQYFGPGTRLLVL.

This chain uses TRBV11-2 with TRBJ2-5; no firm D call. The V gene lost 5 bases and the J gene lost 4 bases, with 8 bases spanning the gap. From germline, CDR1 is SGHAT and CDR2 FQNNGV. This CDR3 has 12 amino acids. The CDR3 loop is CASSRVGETQYF. In nucleotides, the CDR3 is TGTGCCAGCAGCCGTGTGGGAGAGACCCAGTACTTC.

The chain couples TRBV10-3 to TRBJ1-2; D remains unclear. Germline V gene data show CDR1 as ENHRY and CDR2 as SYGVKD. The CDR3 has 15 amino acids. V was cut by 3 bases and J by 4 bases, with 15 bases left in between. CDR3 coding DNA: TGTGCCATCAGTGACGGGCAGCACTACCTCTATGGCTACACCTTC. It is translated as CAISDGQHYLYGYTF.

The chain joins TRBV25-1 to TRBJ1-2; D uncertain. The CDR3 contains 13 residues. The germline CDR1 and CDR2 sequences are MGHDK and SYGVNS. The germline V and J ends were trimmed by 3 bases and 3 bases, with 8 bases remaining between them. This CDR3 reads CASSEDGDYGYTF. CDR3 nucleotides: TGTGCCAGCAGTGAGGACGGAGACTATGGCTACACCTTC.

A word on this clone: At the DNA level, this CDR3 is encoded by other sequences in the same sample as well. J is TRBJ1-2 and V is TRBV5-1; D remains ambiguous. The CDR3 runs 13 residues. The germline V and J ends were trimmed by 0 bases and 7 bases, with 10 bases remaining between them. CDR1 is SGHRS, CDR2 YFSETQ, per germline. DNA for the CDR3: TGCGCCAGCAGCTTGGTTGGGCGGAGTGGCTACACCTTC. Its protein is CASSLVGRSGYTF.